This TCR beta chain was retrieved from a study of control samples from healthy donors and cancer patients. Assay: immunoSEQ multiplex PCR; the TCRdb copy retains only in-frame clones and omits some. Of about 130,000 clones listed, about 95% are singletons. Germline V gene lookup returns CDR1 SGDLS and CDR2 YYNGEE. V gave up 4 bases and J gave up 1 base, with 8 bases separating them. CDR3 length: 13 residues. Sequences were obtained from blood. The chain combines TRBV9 with TRBJ1-1; D might be TRBD1 (5 bases). The TCR was taken from a man aged 30 to 45 in good health. This chain's CDR3 is CASSTGTNTEAFF. The CDR3 nucleotides are TGTGCCAGCAGCACCGGGACGAACACTGAAGCTTTCTTT.